These 26 T cell receptor beta chains were all obtained from the same sample, sequenced in a study of T cell responses to AZD1222 COVID-19 vaccine. Method: immunoSEQ multiplex PCR; TCRdb's copy keeps in-frame clones and lacks some. The data hold under 140,000 clones, with about 81% observed a single time. The sample was peripheral blood, taken on day 0 of AZD1222 vaccination. The receptors come from an adult in good health.

CDR3 coding DNA: TGTGCCAGCAGCCAAGGGACAGACTCTGGAAACACCATATATTTT. This gives the protein CASSQGTDSGNTIYF. V usage is TRBV3-1 (or the pseudogene TRBV3-2) and J usage is TRBJ1-3, with a tentative D call TRBD1 (6 bases). Trimming removed 1 base from V and 0 bases from J, with 7 bases in between. The germline V gene has CDR1 LGHDT and CDR2 YNNKEL (reference sequence). The CDR3 spans 15 residues.

Only one count was recorded for this clone. The chain is built from TRBV7-2 and TRBJ2-7; the D call may be TRBD1 or TRBD2 (5 bases each). The CDR3 contains 16 residues. Trimming took 5 bases from V and 1 from J, leaving 18 bases between them. Germline V lookup: CDR1 SGHTA, CDR2 FQGNSA. The CDR3: CASSLSGGLTSYEQYF. Here the CDR3 DNA reads TGTGCCAGCAGCCTCAGTGGGGGTCTTACTTCCTACGAGCAGTACTTC.

V gene TRBV4-3 combines with J gene TRBJ2-7; 9 bases agree with TRBD1. The CDR3 covers 15 residues. Germline V CDR1 and CDR2: LGHNA, YSLEER. After removal of 5 bases from V and 2 bases from J, the junction contained 7 bases not matched to a gene. CDR3 nucleotides: TGCGCCAGCAGCAAGACCGGGACAGGGACCTACGAGCAGTACTTC. This sequence encodes CASSKTGTGTYEQYF.

The chain employs TRBV28 and TRBJ2-6, with a possible D match to TRBD2 (5 bases). The CDR3 length is 15 residues. Germline V gene sequence: CDR1 MDHEN, CDR2 SYDVKM. Trimming took 3 bases from V and 1 from J, leaving 7 bases between them. CDR3 DNA: TGTGCCAGCAGTTTGTGGACTTCTGGGGCCAACGTCCTGACTTTC. Its protein is CASSLWTSGANVLTF.

This clone was picked up a small number of times. This sequence joins TRBV14 and TRBJ2-2; D is unresolved. There are 14 residues in the CDR3. CDR1 SGHDN and CDR2 FVKESK come from the germline V gene. Deletions cut 0 bases from V and 4 bases from J, with 6 bases between. CDR3 residues: CASSQDPRTGELFF. The CDR3 DNA reads as TGTGCCAGCAGCCAAGATCCCCGCACCGGGGAGCTGTTTTTT.

The chain employs TRBV24-1 and TRBJ2-1; 10 bases agree with TRBD2. CDR1 and CDR2 from the germline V gene are KGHDR and SFDVKD. The CDR3 totals 18 residues. Trimming took 4 bases from V and 3 from J; bases not matched to a gene: 11. This CDR3 is CATSDTPQASGSYNEQFF. As DNA, the CDR3 is TGTGCCACCAGTGACACCCCGCAGGCTAGCGGGAGCTACAATGAGCAGTTCTTC.

The chain uses TRBV9 and TRBJ2-7; D is perhaps TRBD2 (6 bases). In germline, CDR1 is SGDLS, CDR2 YYNGEE. This CDR3 has 14 residues. Trimming left V 3 bases short and J 3 bases short, with 13 bases between. The CDR3: CASSGGLGLYEQYF. The CDR3 DNA is TGTGCCAGCAGCGGGGGACTGGGACTCTACGAGCAGTACTTC.

CDR3 sequence reads: CASSLDQGSGNTIYF. DNA of the CDR3: TGTGCCAGCAGCTTAGATCAGGGGTCTGGAAACACCATATATTTT. V and J are TRBV7-2 and TRBJ1-3; perhaps TRBD1 as D (6 bases). CDR3 length: 15 residues. Trimming cost V 1 base and J 1 base, with 8 bases left between them. Per germline, CDR1 SGHTA and CDR2 FQGNSA.

The chain combines TRBV4-1 with TRBJ2-1, with TRBD2 identical over 14 bases. Unmatched junction bases numbered 3, after V lost 4 bases and J lost 7 bases. Looked up from germline, CDR1 is MGHRA and CDR2 is YSYEKL. The CDR3 consists of 15 residues. The CDR3 loop is CASSLGTSGGNEQFF. The CDR3 DNA reads TGCGCCAGCAGCCTGGGGACTAGCGGGGGAAATGAGCAGTTCTTC.

V gene TRBV7-2 combines with J gene TRBJ1-1; D is ambiguous. The V end lost 5 bases, the J end lost 6 bases, and 7 bases lay between the germline ends. This CDR3 region has 11 residues. Germline assignment: CDR1 SGHTA and CDR2 FQGNSA. Here the CDR3 DNA reads TGTGCCAGCAGCCCCGGACCTGAAGCTTTCTTT. Protein product: CASSPGPEAFF. The full variable domain, with the rest looked up from reference TRBV7-2 and TRBJ1-1, is GAGVSQSPSNKVTEKGKDVELRCDPISGHTALYWYRQSLGQGLEFLIYFQGNSAPDKSGLPSDRFSAERTGGSVSTLTIQRTQQEDSAVYLCASSPGPEAFFGQGTRLTVV.

The CDR3 sequence is CASSVLANTGELFF. The CDR3 DNA reads TGTGCCAGCAGTGTCCTAGCGAACACCGGGGAGCTGTTTTTT. This sequence joins TRBV2 and TRBJ2-2; D unresolved. This CDR3 is built from 14 residues. Germline CDR1 SNHLY, CDR2 FYNNEI. Trimming removed 4 bases from V and 0 bases from J, with 6 bases in between.

V is TRBV6-5 and J is TRBJ2-2; 12 positions match TRBD1. V gave up 6 bases and J gave up 5 bases; unmatched junction bases: 4. This CDR3 spans 15 amino acids. CDR1 and CDR2 from the germline V gene are MNHEY and SVGAGI. CDR3 region: CASRGDRGRTGELFF. For the CDR3, the DNA is TGTGCCAGCAGAGGGGACAGGGGGCGGACCGGGGAGCTGTTTTTT.

This clone was recorded only once. This chain joins TRBV10-1 and TRBJ2-1; possibly TRBD1 or TRBD2 for D (5 bases each). The CDR3 consists of 15 residues. V gave up 4 bases and J gave up 6 bases, with 16 bases separating them. Germline V lookup: CDR1 WNHNN, CDR2 SYGVQD (reference sequence). This CDR3 is CASSVVRDRGNEQFF. The DNA of the CDR3 is TGCGCCAGCAGTGTTGTCAGGGATCGGGGCAATGAGCAGTTCTTC.

This clone was recorded a few times. The CDR3 coding sequence is TGTGCCAGCAGTTCACAGGGGGCGGGTGGAAACACCATATATTTT. Its translation is CASSSQGAGGNTIYF. The V gene is TRBV28, the J gene TRBJ1-3; 9 bases fit TRBD1. With V trimmed by 4 bases and J by 3 bases, 4 bases remained unmatched. Germline assignment: CDR1 MDHEN and CDR2 SYDVKM. This CDR3 spans 15 amino acids. Supplemented by reference TRBV28 and TRBJ1-3, the full variable domain reads DVKVTQSSRYLVKRTGEKVFLECVQDMDHENMFWYRQDPGLGLRLIYFSYDVKMKEKGDIPEGYSVSREKKERFSLILESASTNQTSMYLCASSSQGAGGNTIYFGEGSWLTVV.

V usage is TRBV18 and J usage is TRBJ2-2, with D possibly being TRBD2 (6 bases). The CDR3 sequence is 13 residues long. V lost 5 bases and J 5 bases, leaving 9 bases between the germline ends. Germline assignment: CDR1 KGHSH and CDR2 LQKENI. CDR3 amino acids: CASSSTSTGELFF. The CDR3 nucleotides are TGTGCCAGCTCATCGACTAGTACCGGGGAGCTGTTTTTT.

V and J are TRBV6-2 or TRBV6-3 and TRBJ1-5, with 8 bases matching TRBD1. Germline CDR1 MNHEY, CDR2 SVGEGT. The V and J ends lost 7 bases and 6 bases, in that order; junction bases with no gene match: 14. The CDR3 is made up of 16 amino acids. This CDR3 is CASTPGDRGQGQPQHF. The CDR3 bases are TGTGCCAGCACCCCCGGAGACAGGGGCCAAGGTCAGCCCCAGCATTTT.

The CDR3 bases are TGTGCCAGCAGCTTACAGGACAGATATGGCTACACCTTC. Translating it yields CASSLQDRYGYTF. J is TRBJ1-2 and V is TRBV11-2; D is possibly TRBD1 (6 bases). Germline loops: CDR1 SGHAT, CDR2 FQNNGV. Trimming took 2 bases from V and 5 from J, leaving 9 bases between them. CDR3 length: 13 amino acids. Filled out from reference TRBV11-2 and TRBJ1-2, the complete variable domain reads EAGVAQSPRYKIIEKRQSVAFWCNPISGHATLYWYQQILGQGPKLLIQFQNNGVVDDSQLPKDRFSAERLKGVDSTLKIQPAKLEDSAVYLCASSLQDRYGYTFGSGTRLTVV.

The chain has TRBV9 and TRBJ2-3; D remains ambiguous. The CDR3 runs to 14 residues. Deletions cut 1 base from V and 0 bases from J, with 6 bases between. The V gene's germline CDR1 is SGDLS and CDR2 YYNGEE. This CDR3 reads CASSVSASTDTQYF. The CDR3 DNA follows: TGTGCCAGCAGCGTATCCGCTAGCACAGATACGCAGTATTTT.

Only a few counts were recorded for this clone. The V and J genes are TRBV28 and TRBJ1-2, with TRBD1 identical over 9 bases. In germline, CDR1 is MDHEN, CDR2 SYDVKM. The CDR3 is 16 residues long. V gave up 5 bases and J gave up 0 bases; unmatched junction bases: 7. This chain's CDR3 is CASSPYRTGANYGYTF. CDR3 DNA: TGTGCCAGCAGTCCCTATCGGACAGGGGCTAACTATGGCTACACCTTC.

The J gene is TRBJ2-1, the V gene TRBV6-5; tentative D call: TRBD1 (5 bases). V lost 2 bases, J lost 9 bases, and 17 bases lay in between. The CDR3 has 15 residues. CDR1 and CDR2 from the germline V gene are MNHEY and SVGAGI. The CDR3 nucleotides are TGTGCCAGCAGTTACCAGGGTACGGTTGTGGGTGAGCAGTTCTTC. It yields the protein CASSYQGTVVGEQFF.

The chain joins TRBV18 to TRBJ1-6; D gene unclear. The CDR3 loop spans 16 amino acids. Trimming cost V 3 bases and J 6 bases, with 15 bases left between them. Germline V gene data show CDR1 as KGHSH and CDR2 as LQKENI. CDR3 sequence (DNA): TGTGCCAGCTCACCCGCGCGGGGATCGGGTAATTCACCCCTCCACTTT. It codes for CASSPARGSGNSPLHF.

This clone appeared once. The chain combines TRBV7-9 with TRBJ1-1; TRBD1 aligns across 9 bases. Per the germline V gene, CDR1 is SEHNR and CDR2 is FQNEAQ (reference sequence). V gave up 4 bases and J gave up 4 bases; unmatched junction bases: 10. CDR3 length: 16 residues. The CDR3 protein is CASSSSEQGASTEAFF. The CDR3, as DNA: TGTGCCAGCAGCTCTAGTGAACAGGGGGCCAGCACTGAAGCTTTCTTT.

In this sample, this clone turned up once. The chain recombines TRBV7-2 with TRBJ1-2, with TRBD1 as a possible D gene (5 bases). The CDR3 is made up of 14 amino acids. Per the germline V gene, CDR1 is SGHTA and CDR2 is FQGNSA. Trimming removed 1 base at V and 4 bases at J, with 10 bases between. CDR3 bases: TGTGCCAGCAGCTTAGAGGGGCCACTCTATGGCTACACCTTC. Its translation is CASSLEGPLYGYTF.

The CDR3 nucleotides read TGTGCCAGCAGTTACCATTCTAATGAAAAACTGTTTTTT. It translates to CASSYHSNEKLFF. The chain employs TRBV6-5 and TRBJ1-4; unclear D gene. Trimming cost V 2 bases and J 3 bases, with 4 bases left between them. CDR3 length: 13 amino acids. Germline CDR1 reads MNHEY; CDR2 reads SVGAGI.

The chain uses TRBV3-1 (or the pseudogene TRBV3-2) and TRBJ1-3, with D possibly TRBD1 on 6 matching bases. The germline gives CDR1 LGHDT, CDR2 YNNKEL (reference sequence). The germline V and J ends were trimmed by 4 bases and 4 bases, with 11 bases remaining between them. This CDR3 region has 14 residues. CDR3 DNA: TGTGCCAGCAGCCCCTCCGGGGGCGGAAACACCATATATTTT. Its protein product is CASSPSGGGNTIYF.

The CDR3 is CASSHGDDRGYTF. The CDR3 DNA sequence: TGTGCCAGCAGCCACGGGGACGACCGGGGCTACACCTTC. This chain uses TRBV5-4 with TRBJ1-2, with D possibly being TRBD1 (5 bases). V was shortened by 4 bases and J by 8 bases, with 15 bases between the two germline ends. The germline CDR1 and CDR2 sequences are SGHNT and YYREEE (reference sequence). This CDR3 spans 13 amino acids. The complete variable domain, with remaining parts taken from reference TRBV5-4 and TRBJ1-2, reads ETGVTQSPTHLIKTRGQQVTLRCSSQSGHNTVSWYQQALGQGPQFIFQYYREEENGRGNFPPRFSGLQFPNYSSELNVNALELDDSALYLCASSHGDDRGYTFGSGTRLTVV.